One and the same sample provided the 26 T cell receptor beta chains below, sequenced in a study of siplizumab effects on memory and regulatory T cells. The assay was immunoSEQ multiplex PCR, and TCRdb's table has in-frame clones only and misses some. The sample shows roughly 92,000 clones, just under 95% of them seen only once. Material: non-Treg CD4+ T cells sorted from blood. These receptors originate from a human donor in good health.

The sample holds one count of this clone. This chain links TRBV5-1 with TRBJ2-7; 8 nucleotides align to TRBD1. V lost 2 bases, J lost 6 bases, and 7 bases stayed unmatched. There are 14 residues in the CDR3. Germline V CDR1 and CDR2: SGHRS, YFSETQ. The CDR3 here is CASSFKDRVGEQYF. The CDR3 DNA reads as TGCGCCAGCAGCTTTAAGGACAGGGTAGGCGAGCAGTACTTC.

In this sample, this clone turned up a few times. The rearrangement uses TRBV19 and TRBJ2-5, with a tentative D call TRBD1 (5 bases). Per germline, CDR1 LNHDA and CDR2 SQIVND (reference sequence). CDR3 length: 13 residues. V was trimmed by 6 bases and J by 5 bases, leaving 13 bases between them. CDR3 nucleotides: TGTGCCAGTAGCAGGGCTTTCACGGAGACCCAGTACTTC. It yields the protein CASSRAFTETQYF.

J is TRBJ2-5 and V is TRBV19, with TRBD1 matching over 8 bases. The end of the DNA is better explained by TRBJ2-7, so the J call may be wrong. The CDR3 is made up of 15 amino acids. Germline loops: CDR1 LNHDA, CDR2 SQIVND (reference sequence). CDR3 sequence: CASSLPGGASYEQYF. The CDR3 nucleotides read TGTGCCAGTAGTTTGCCAGGGGGCGCAAGCTACGAGCAGTACTTC.

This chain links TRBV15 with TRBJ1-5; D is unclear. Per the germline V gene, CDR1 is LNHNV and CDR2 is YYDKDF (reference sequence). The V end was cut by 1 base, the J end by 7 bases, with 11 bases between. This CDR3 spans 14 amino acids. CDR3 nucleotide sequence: TGTGCCACCAGCAGAGCAGGAGTGGGCCAGCCCCAGCATTTT. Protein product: CATSRAGVGQPQHF.

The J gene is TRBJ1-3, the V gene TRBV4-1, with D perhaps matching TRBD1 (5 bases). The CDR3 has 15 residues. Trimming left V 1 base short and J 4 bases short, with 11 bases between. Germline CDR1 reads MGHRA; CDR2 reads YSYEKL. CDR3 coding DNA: TGCGCCAGCAGCCAAGTGCCAGGGACCGGAAACACCATATATTTT. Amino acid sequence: CASSQVPGTGNTIYF.

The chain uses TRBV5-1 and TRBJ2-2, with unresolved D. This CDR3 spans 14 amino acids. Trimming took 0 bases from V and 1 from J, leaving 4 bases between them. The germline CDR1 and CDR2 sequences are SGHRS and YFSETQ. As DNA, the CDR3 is TGCGCCAGCAGCTTGGGCCAGAACACCGGGGAGCTGTTTTTT. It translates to CASSLGQNTGELFF.

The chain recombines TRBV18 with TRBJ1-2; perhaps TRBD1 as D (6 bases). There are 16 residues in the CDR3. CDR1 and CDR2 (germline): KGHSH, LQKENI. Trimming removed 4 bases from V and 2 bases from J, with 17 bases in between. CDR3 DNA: TGTGCCAGCTCACAGTCCCAAGGACAGTTAAACTATGGCTACACCTTC. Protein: CASSQSQGQLNYGYTF.

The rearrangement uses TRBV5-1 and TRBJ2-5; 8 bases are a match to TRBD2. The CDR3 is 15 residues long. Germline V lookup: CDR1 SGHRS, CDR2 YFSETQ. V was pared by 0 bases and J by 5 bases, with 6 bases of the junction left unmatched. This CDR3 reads CASSLEPWTSETQYF. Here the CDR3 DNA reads TGCGCCAGCAGCTTGGAGCCCTGGACTAGCGAGACCCAGTACTTC.

The CDR3 loop reads CASRDTGTGELFF. The CDR3 DNA is TGTGCCAGCAGGGATACGGGGACCGGGGAGCTGTTTTTT. The chain employs TRBV6-5 and TRBJ2-2, with D tentatively TRBD2 (5 bases). This CDR3 contains 13 residues. Germline V gene sequence: CDR1 MNHEY, CDR2 SVGAGI. V shed 6 bases and J shed 5 bases, with 10 bases lying between them.

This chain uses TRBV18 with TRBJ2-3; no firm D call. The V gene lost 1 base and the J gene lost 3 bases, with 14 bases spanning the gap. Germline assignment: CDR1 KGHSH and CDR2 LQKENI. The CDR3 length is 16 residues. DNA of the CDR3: TGTGCCAGCTCACCACTGAGAGAACCGAGGACAGATACGCAGTATTTT. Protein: CASSPLREPRTDTQYF. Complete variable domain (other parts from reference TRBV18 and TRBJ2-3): NAGVMQNPRHLVRRRGQEARLRCSPMKGHSHVYWYRQLPEEGLKFMVYLQKENIIDESGMPKERFSAEFPKEGPSILRIQQVVRGDSAAYFCASSPLREPRTDTQYFGPGTRLTVL.

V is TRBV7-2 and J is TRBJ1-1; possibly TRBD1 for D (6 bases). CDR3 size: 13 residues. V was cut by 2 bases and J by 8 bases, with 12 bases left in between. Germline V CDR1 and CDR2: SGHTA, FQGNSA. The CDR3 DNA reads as TGTGCCAGCAGCTTAACGAGAAGGGGGGAAGCTTTCTTT. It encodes CASSLTRRGEAFF.

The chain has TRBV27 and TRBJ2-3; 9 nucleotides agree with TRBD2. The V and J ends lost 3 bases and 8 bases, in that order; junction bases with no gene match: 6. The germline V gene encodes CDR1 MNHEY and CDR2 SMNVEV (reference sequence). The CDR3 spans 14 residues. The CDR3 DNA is TGTGCCAGCAGTTTGGTGGGCGGGAGGGCTACGCAGTATTTT. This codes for CASSLVGGRATQYF.

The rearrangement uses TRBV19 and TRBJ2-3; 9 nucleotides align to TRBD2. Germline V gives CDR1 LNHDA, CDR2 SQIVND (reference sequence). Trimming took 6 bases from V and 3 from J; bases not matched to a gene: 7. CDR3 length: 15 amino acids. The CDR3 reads CASRERLAATDTQYF. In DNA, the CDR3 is TGTGCCAGTAGGGAGCGACTAGCGGCAACAGATACGCAGTATTTT.

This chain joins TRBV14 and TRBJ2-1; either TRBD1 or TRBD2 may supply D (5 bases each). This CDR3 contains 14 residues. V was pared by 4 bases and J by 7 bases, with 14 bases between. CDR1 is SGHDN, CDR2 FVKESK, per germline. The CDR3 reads CASSLRRGKNEQFF. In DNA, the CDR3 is TGTGCCAGCAGCCTACGTCGGGGCAAGAATGAGCAGTTCTTC.

CDR3 loop: CASSVGGGSRYEQYF. CDR3 bases: TGTGCCAGCAGCGTAGGAGGCGGGAGTCGGTACGAGCAGTACTTC. V usage is TRBV9 and J usage is TRBJ2-7; 7 nucleotides align to TRBD2. The CDR3 loop spans 15 amino acids. Looked up from germline, CDR1 is SGDLS and CDR2 is YYNGEE. V lost 0 bases to trimming and J lost 4 bases; unmatched junction nucleotides: 7. The full variable domain, its missing parts supplied by reference TRBV9 and TRBJ2-7, is DSGVTQTPKHLITATGQRVTLRCSPRSGDLSVYWYQQSLDQGLQFLIQYYNGEERAKGNILERFSAQQFPDLHSELNLSSLELGDSALYFCASSVGGGSRYEQYFGPGTRLTVT.

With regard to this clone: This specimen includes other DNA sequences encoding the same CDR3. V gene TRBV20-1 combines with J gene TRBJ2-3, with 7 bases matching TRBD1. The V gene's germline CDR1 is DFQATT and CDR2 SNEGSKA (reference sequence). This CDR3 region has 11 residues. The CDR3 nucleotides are TGCAGCGCAACAGGGGTAGATACGCAGTATTTT. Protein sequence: CSATGVDTQYF.

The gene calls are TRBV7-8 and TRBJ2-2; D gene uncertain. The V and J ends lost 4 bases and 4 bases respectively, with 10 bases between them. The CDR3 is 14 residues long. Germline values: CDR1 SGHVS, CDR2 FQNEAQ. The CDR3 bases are TGTGCCAGCAGCTACCGGGCCCTCACCGGGGAGCTGTTTTTT. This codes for CASSYRALTGELFF.

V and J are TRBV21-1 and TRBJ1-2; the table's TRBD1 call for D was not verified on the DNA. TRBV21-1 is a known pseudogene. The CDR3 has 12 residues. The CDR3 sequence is CASSPGVCGYTF. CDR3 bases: TGTGCCAGCAGCCCAGGGGTCTGTGGCTACACCTTC.

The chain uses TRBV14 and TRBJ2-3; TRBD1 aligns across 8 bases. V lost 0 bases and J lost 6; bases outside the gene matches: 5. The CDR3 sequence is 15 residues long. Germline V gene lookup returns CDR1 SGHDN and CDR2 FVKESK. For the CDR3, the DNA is TGTGCCAGCAGCCAAGATCCGACAGGGGCGGATACGCAGTATTTT. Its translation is CASSQDPTGADTQYF.

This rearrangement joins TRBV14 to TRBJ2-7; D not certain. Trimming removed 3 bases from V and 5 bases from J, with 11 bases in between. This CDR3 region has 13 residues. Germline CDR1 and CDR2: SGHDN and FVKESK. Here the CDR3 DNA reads TGTGCCAGCAGCCATGGGGATAGAGACGAGCAGTACTTC. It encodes CASSHGDRDEQYF.

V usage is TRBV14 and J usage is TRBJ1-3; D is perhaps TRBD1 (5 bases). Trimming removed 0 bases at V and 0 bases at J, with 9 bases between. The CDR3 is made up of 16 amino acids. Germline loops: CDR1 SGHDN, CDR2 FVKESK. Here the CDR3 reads CASSQDLGRSGNTIYF. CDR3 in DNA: TGTGCCAGCAGCCAAGATCTGGGACGCTCTGGAAACACCATATATTTT.

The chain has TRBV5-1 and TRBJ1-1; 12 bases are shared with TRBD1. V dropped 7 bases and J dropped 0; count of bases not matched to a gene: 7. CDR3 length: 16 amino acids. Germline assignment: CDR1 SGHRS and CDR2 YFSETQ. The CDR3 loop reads CASGPGQGALNTEAFF. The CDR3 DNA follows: TGCGCCAGCGGCCCGGGACAGGGGGCTCTGAACACTGAAGCTTTCTTT. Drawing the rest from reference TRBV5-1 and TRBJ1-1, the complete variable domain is KAGVTQTPRYLIKTRGQQVTLSCSPISGHRSVSWYQQTPGQGLQFLFEYFSETQRNKGNFPGRFSGRQFSNSRSEMNVSTLELGDSALYLCASGPGQGALNTEAFFGQGTRLTVV.

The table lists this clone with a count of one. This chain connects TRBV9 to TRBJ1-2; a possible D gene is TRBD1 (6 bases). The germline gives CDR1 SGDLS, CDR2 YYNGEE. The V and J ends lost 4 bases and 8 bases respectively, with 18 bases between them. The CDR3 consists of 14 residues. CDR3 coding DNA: TGTGCCAGCAGCTTAGTCGGACAGTCCTACGGCTACACCTTC. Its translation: CASSLVGQSYGYTF.

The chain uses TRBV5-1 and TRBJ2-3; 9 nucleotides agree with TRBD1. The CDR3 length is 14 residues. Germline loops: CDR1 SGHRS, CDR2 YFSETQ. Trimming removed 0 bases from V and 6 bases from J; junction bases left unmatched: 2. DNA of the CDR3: TGCGCCAGCAGCTTGGACAGGGGGCGGGATACGCAGTATTTT. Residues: CASSLDRGRDTQYF.

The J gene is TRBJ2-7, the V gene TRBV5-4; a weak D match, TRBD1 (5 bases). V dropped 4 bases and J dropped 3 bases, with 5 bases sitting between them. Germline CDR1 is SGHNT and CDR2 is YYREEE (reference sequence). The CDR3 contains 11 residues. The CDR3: CASSQGYEQYF. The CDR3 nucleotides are TGTGCCAGCAGCCAGGGCTACGAGCAGTACTTC.

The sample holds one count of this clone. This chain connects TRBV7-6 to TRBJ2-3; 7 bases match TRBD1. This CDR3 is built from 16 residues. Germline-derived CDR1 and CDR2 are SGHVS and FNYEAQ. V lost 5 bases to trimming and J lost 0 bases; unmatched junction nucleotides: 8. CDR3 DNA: TGTGCCAGCAGCCGCGAGGGACAGACTAGCACAGATACGCAGTATTTT. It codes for CASSREGQTSTDTQYF.